Shown below are 27 T cell receptor beta chains from a single sample sequenced in a study of tumor-infiltrating lymphocytes in primary liver carcinoma. For each extraction, RNA and DNA were obtained together from roughly 20-30 mg of unsorted bulk tissue. TCR beta cDNA came from about 450 ng total RNA, primed with a constant-region primer. What produced the TCR beta libraries was three nested multiplex PCR rounds using slightly modified ARM-PCR. The two initial PCR rounds, roughly 9 cycles each, used TRBV1-TRBV30 forward and C-beta reverse primers. Via MiXCR, TCRdb re-called the multiplex PCR reads, giving one row per CDR3 protein. The top ten hold 7.5% to 10% of the sample, which has roughly 100,000 distinct CDR3 sequences, more than 60% seen once. The sequenced sample consisted of liver tumor tissue from sampling region 5. Subset meaning: tumor region T5, tumor centre. The receptors were gathered from a woman aged 55-70 years with primary liver carcinoma and hepatitis B virus infection.

Note on this clonotype: This sequence may be a read error, since a much larger clone differs from it by one base. The rearrangement uses TRBV7-8 and TRBJ1-6; 7 bases map to TRBD1. The length of the CDR3 is 14 residues. The V gene's germline CDR1 is SGHVS and CDR2 FQNEAQ. The CDR3 coding sequence is TGTGCCAACAGCGCGAGGGACAGAGGAATACCCCTCCACTTT. Its translation: CANSARDRGIPLHF.

Ten or more counts support this clonotype. The rearrangement uses TRBV6-2 or TRBV6-3 and TRBJ2-7, with 9 bases identical to TRBD2. CDR1 and CDR2 (germline): MNHEY, SVGEGT. V lost 6 bases, J lost 3 bases, and 6 bases stayed unmatched. This CDR3 has 14 residues. The CDR3 sequence: CASRIAGAYYEQYF. The CDR3 DNA reads TGTGCCAGCAGAATAGCGGGAGCATACTACGAGCAGTACTTC.

This clonotype was recorded a few times. It is likely a read error, because the conserved phenylalanine at the end of the CDR3 is missing. The limits of the CDR3 on the DNA are not certain, so only TCRdb's listed CDR3 is given. The CDR3 sequence is CASSDPSGRAYNEQFI. This sequence joins TRBV6-1 and TRBJ2-1; the table's D call, TRBD2, was not checked against the DNA. The CDR3 numbers 16 amino acids, ends counted. The germline gives CDR1 MNHNS, CDR2 SASEGT.

Of note for this clonotype: The final CDR3 position lacks the conserved phenylalanine or tryptophan, pointing to a likely read error. This sequence joins TRBV6-5 and TRBJ1-2; the D gene is possibly TRBD1 (5 bases). The CDR3 is 13 amino acids. In germline, CDR1 is MNHEY, CDR2 SVGAGI. The CDR3 coding sequence is TGTGCCAGTAGTTACGGGGGATCCTATGGCTACACCTTG. It is translated as CASSYGGSYGYTL.

On this clonotype: The CDR3 carries no conserved terminal phenylalanine or tryptophan, so it likely arises from a read error. This rearrangement joins TRBV11-2 to TRBJ2-7, with 10 bases matching TRBD2. From germline, CDR1 is SGHAT and CDR2 FQNNGV. The length of the CDR3 is 18 residues. In nucleotides, the CDR3 is TGTGCCTGCAGCCCCTGGGGGACTAGCGAGGGGAGGTCCTACGAGCAGTACCTC. Amino acid sequence: CACSPWGTSEGRSYEQYL.

Comments on this clonotype: In this CDR3 the conserved last residue, phenylalanine or tryptophan, is missing, so a read error is likely. The chain joins TRBV2 to TRBJ2-5; D unclear. Deletions cut 11 bases from V and 1 base from J, with 14 bases between. The germline gives CDR1 SNHLY, CDR2 FYNNEI. The CDR3 is 13 amino acids. CDR3 bases: TGTGCCCTCAAAGGAGTATTCCAAGAGACCCAGTACTTA. It codes for CALKGVFQETQYL.

This clonotype was counted at least ten times. J is TRBJ1-3 and V is TRBV6-5, with 7 bases fitting TRBD1. CDR3 length equals 15 residues. Trimming at V came to 7 bases and at J to 0 bases, leaving 6 bases not matched to a gene. Germline CDR1 is MNHEY and CDR2 is SVGAGI. CDR3 loop: CASTSTGPSGNTIYF. The CDR3 bases are TGTGCCAGCACCTCGACAGGGCCCTCTGGAAACACCATATATTTT.

This clonotype has only one observation. An end of the junction does not agree with germline; a read error may underlie this. The chain links TRBV7-9 to TRBJ1-2, with D unclear. Germline assignment: CDR1 SEHNR and CDR2 FQNEAQ (reference sequence). The CDR3 has 13 amino acids. The CDR3 DNA sequence: TGTGCCAGCAGCTTTGGGGAAAACTATGCCTACACCTTC. Amino acid sequence: CASSFGENYAYTF.

By frequency in the sample, this clonotype is medium-sized. CDR3 in amino acids: CASSLGAQETQYF. In nucleotides, the CDR3 is TGTGCCAGCAGCTTGGGAGCCCAAGAGACCCAGTACTTC. This sequence joins TRBV11-1 and TRBJ2-5, with a tentative D call TRBD2 (5 bases). CDR3 length equals 13 residues. Trimming left V 3 bases short and J 1 base short, with 6 bases between. The germline V gene has CDR1 SGHAT and CDR2 FQDESV (reference sequence).

About this clonotype itself: Just one base apart from a much larger clone, this may be a read error. The genes are TRBV28 and TRBJ1-5; a weak D match, TRBD1 (6 bases). The CDR3 spans 16 residues. Germline values: CDR1 MDHEN, CDR2 SYDVKM. Here the CDR3 reads CASSEPKPGGNQPQQF. The CDR3 DNA is TGTGCCAGCAGTGAACCGAAACCGGGGGGCAATCAGCCCCAGCAGTTT.

In the case of this clonotype: Mismatch with germline at one junction end may stem from a read error. The chain carries TRBV11-2 and TRBJ2-5; D may be TRBD1 or TRBD2 (5 bases each). CDR3 length equals 13 residues. Germline V CDR1 and CDR2: SGHAT, FQNNGV. CDR3 sequence: CGSSLDIGDRGYF. The CDR3 DNA reads as TGTGGCAGCAGCTTAGATATCGGGGACCGTGGATACTTC.

As regards this clonotype: The junction departs from the called germline gene at one end, perhaps through a read error. The chain has TRBV5-6 and TRBJ2-5; 13 nucleotides agree with TRBD2. Germline loops: CDR1 SGHDT, CDR2 YYEEEE. CDR3 length equals 17 residues. DNA of the CDR3: TGTACCAGCAGCTTGAATATCGGACTAGCGGGAGCAGAGACCCAATACTTC. This translates into CTSSLNIGLAGAETQYF.

This clonotype was seen more than once but under ten times. A much larger clonotype is one base distant, so this may be a read error. V and J are TRBV6-1 and TRBJ1-1, with no clear D. The CDR3 has 11 amino acids. With 8 bases removed from V and 5 bases from J, the gap between germline ends came to 9 bases. Germline V gene lookup returns CDR1 MNHNS and CDR2 SASEGT. The CDR3 region is CASEGKTEAFF. CDR3 in DNA: TGTGCCAGCGAGGGTAAGACTGAAGCTTTCTTT.

As for this clonotype: One end of the junction varies from germline; a read error may be responsible. The rearrangement links TRBV11-2 to TRBJ2-2; D possibly matches TRBD1 or TRBD2 (6 bases each). There are 19 residues in the CDR3. Per germline, CDR1 SGHAT and CDR2 FQNNGV. Here the CDR3 reads CASSPRGGSESIAAGELLF. In nucleotides, the CDR3 is TGTGCCAGCAGCCCCCGAGGGGGTAGCGAGAGTATAGCGGCCGGGGAGCTGCTTTTT.

This clonotype appeared once. The J gene is TRBJ2-3, the V gene TRBV11-2; perhaps TRBD1 as D (5 bases). The CDR3 runs to 12 residues. The germline V gene encodes CDR1 SGHAT and CDR2 FQNNGV. V gave up 5 bases and J gave up 15 bases, with 18 bases separating them. CDR3 DNA sequence: TGTGCCAGCAGCCCTGGGATAGGGGCCGTTTATTTT. This encodes CASSPGIGAVYF.

This clonotype qualifies as medium-sized (0.01 to 0.1%). The V gene is TRBV6-1, the J gene TRBJ2-5; TRBD2 aligns across 9 bases. With V trimmed by 7 bases and J by 4 bases, 7 bases remained unmatched. The CDR3 is 14 residues long. Germline CDR1 is MNHNS and CDR2 is SASEGT. As DNA, the CDR3 is TGTGCCAGCAACGAGGGCGGGAGGGGAGAGACCCAGTACTTC. Protein product: CASNEGGRGETQYF.

The rearrangement joins TRBV28 to TRBJ2-3; D unclear. CDR1 and CDR2 (germline): MDHEN, SYDVKM. V was clipped by 8 bases and J by 1 base, with 16 bases between them. The CDR3 is 15 residues long. This chain's CDR3 is CASGVPGLGTDTQYF. In DNA form, the CDR3 reads TGTGCCAGCGGCGTGCCGGGCCTCGGCACAGATACGCAGTATTTT.

This clonotype was observed at least ten times. The chain combines TRBV7-8 with TRBJ1-4, with D unresolved. The CDR3 has 16 amino acids. CDR1 is SGHVS, CDR2 FQNEAQ, per germline. The ends were cut back, 1 base at V and 4 bases at J, with 13 bases in the middle. The CDR3 region is CASSLGAGPRNEKLFF. The CDR3 nucleotides are TGTGCCAGCAGCTTAGGGGCCGGGCCGCGTAATGAAAAACTGTTTTTT.

Regarding this clonotype: In this CDR3 the conserved last residue, phenylalanine or tryptophan, is missing, so a read error is likely. V and J are TRBV11-2 and TRBJ1-2; D is undetermined. CDR3 length equals 14 residues. CDR1 is SGHAT and CDR2 is FQNNGV in the germline V gene. The CDR3 sequence is CAGSLEPTNYGYTS. The CDR3 DNA reads as TGTGCCGGCAGCTTAGAGCCTACTAACTATGGTTACACCTCC.

This clonotype was detected only once. This sequence joins TRBV6-1 and TRBJ1-5; D gene unclear. The CDR3 contains 12 residues. The germline V gene encodes CDR1 MNHNS and CDR2 SASEGT. CDR3 sequence: CGSETGAQPQHF. The CDR3 coding sequence is TGTGGCAGTGAAACGGGCGCTCAGCCCCAGCATTTT.

Remarks on this clonotype: Its ends do not fully match the called genes, so a read error is possible. The chain joins TRBV29-1 to TRBJ2-1, with D maybe TRBD1 (6 bases). Germline V lookup: CDR1 SQVTM, CDR2 ANQGSEA. The CDR3 length is 15 residues. CDR3 bases: TGCAGCGTTGAGGTGCGACAGGCGGCCTACAGTGAGCAGTTCTTC. It yields the protein CSVEVRQAAYSEQFF.

Turning to this clonotype: A read error may produce the germline difference seen at one junction end. J is TRBJ2-7 and V is TRBV29-1; D may be TRBD1 or TRBD2 (6 bases each). CDR1 and CDR2 from the germline V gene are SQVTM and ANQGSEA. The CDR3 sequence is 11 residues long. CDR3 loop: CNVVGGGKQYF. The CDR3 bases are TGCAACGTTGTTGGAGGGGGTAAGCAGTACTTC.

The chain recombines TRBV18 with TRBJ1-1, with D unresolved. Trimming cost V 3 bases and J 1 base, with 12 bases left between them. Germline-derived CDR1 and CDR2 are KGHSH and LQKENI. There are 15 residues in the CDR3. The DNA for the CDR3 is TGTGCCAGCTCACCTCAGAGGACTGGGAACACTGAAGCTTTCTTT. Translated: CASSPQRTGNTEAFF.

This chain uses TRBV5-6 with TRBJ2-7, with D perhaps given as TRBD1 or TRBD2 (5 bases each). The V and J ends lost 1 base and 2 bases respectively, with 10 bases between them. This CDR3 has 14 residues. The germline gives CDR1 SGHDT, CDR2 YYEEEE. CDR3 sequence: CASSLQGVTYEQYF. In nucleotides, the CDR3 is TGTGCCAGCAGCTTGCAGGGAGTTACCTACGAGCAGTACTTC. Together with reference TRBV5-6 and TRBJ2-7, the CDR3 gives the full variable domain: DAGVTQSPTHLIKTRGQQVTLRCSPKSGHDTVSWYQQALGQGPQFIFQYYEEEERQRGNFPDRFSGHQFPNYSSELNVNALLLGDSALYLCASSLQGVTYEQYFGPGTRLTVT.

Concerning this clonotype itself: This sequence may be a read error, since a much larger clone differs from it by one base. This chain connects TRBV6-5 to TRBJ1-4, with TRBD1 identical over 7 bases. The CDR3 covers 15 residues. Germline CDR1 MNHEY, CDR2 SVGAGI. The CDR3: CASSHSMTGRVKLFF. The DNA for the CDR3 is TGTGCCAGCAGTCACTCCATGACAGGGAGGGTAAAACTGTTTTTT.

This clonotype was observed many times. The chain couples TRBV10-1 to TRBJ1-1; D perhaps matches TRBD1 (6 bases). The CDR3 runs to 13 residues. Trimming cost V 5 bases and J 4 bases, with 11 bases left between them. The germline gives CDR1 WNHNN, CDR2 SYGVQD (reference sequence). The CDR3 loop is CASSQDSPTEAFF. In DNA, the CDR3 is TGCGCCAGCAGTCAGGACAGTCCCACTGAAGCTTTCTTT.

About this clonotype: One end of the junction is discordant with germline, which a read error may explain. This chain connects TRBV10-3 to TRBJ1-2; D unclear. The germline V gene encodes CDR1 ENHRY and CDR2 SYGVKD. This CDR3 region has 14 residues. CDR3 sequence: CVINEAGEDYGYTF. The CDR3 DNA is TGTGTCATCAATGAGGCAGGCGAAGACTATGGCTACACCTTC.